The TCR beta chain described here comes from a study of blood T cell repertoires in COVID-19. Study at large: In each case, the material was cDNA or gDNA derived from T cells, B-cell-depleted T cells, or PBMCs.

As originally analysed: Using reference gene primer amplification, nucleated cell counts were estimated. Profiled with immunoSEQ multiplex PCR; TCRdb holds only in-frame clones, not every one. V and J calls and clone size are those listed in that table; D and trimming were worked out from the DNA. The data hold 61,000 or so clones, with around 85% observed a single time. The germline CDR1 and CDR2 sequences are SGHAT and FQNNGV. Trimming pared 3 bases from V and 11 bases from J, leaving 19 bases between. The CDR3 runs 14 residues. The chain combines TRBV11-2 with TRBJ1-2; D gene ambiguous. This sequence was found in a woman between 65 and 79 years old with acute or convalescent COVID-19. Sequencing was carried out using peripheral blood. CDR3 nucleotide sequence: TGTGCCAGCAGCTTCTACGAGGCCCCGTCGGGGTACACCTTC. It codes for CASSFYEAPSGYTF.